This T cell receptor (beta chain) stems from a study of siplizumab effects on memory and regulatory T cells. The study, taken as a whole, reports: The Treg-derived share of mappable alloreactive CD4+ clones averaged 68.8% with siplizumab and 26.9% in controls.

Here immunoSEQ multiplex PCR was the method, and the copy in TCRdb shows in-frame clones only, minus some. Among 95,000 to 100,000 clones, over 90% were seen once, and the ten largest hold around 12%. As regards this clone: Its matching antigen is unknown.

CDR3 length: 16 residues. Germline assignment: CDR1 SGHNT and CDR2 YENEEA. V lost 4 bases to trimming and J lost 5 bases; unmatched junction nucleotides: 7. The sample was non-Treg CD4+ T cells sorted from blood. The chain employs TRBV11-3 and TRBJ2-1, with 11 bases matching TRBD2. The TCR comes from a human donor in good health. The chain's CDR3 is CASSSWTSGYNNEQFF. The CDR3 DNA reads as TGTGCCAGCAGCTCCTGGACTAGCGGGTACAACAATGAGCAGTTCTTC.